Presented here are 28 T cell receptor beta chains from one specimen sequenced in a study of cytomegalovirus exposure and HLA in healthy donors. Primers: 60 Vbeta forward and 13 Jbeta reverse. Repertoires were generated with immunoSEQ multiplex PCR, while TCRdb's copy carries only in-frame clones and drops some. The data show 65,000 to 95,000 clones, with 60% to 75% seen just once and roughly an eighth held by the top ten. Sequenced material: PBMCs. These receptors all come from a man in his 70s in good health and CMV-seronegative.

CDR3: CASSSISGTTDTQYF. The CDR3 DNA reads as TGTGCCAGCAGTTCGATTAGCGGGACCACAGATACGCAGTATTTT. The rearrangement uses TRBV6-5 and TRBJ2-3, with 8 bases matching TRBD2. There are 15 residues in the CDR3. Germline assignment: CDR1 MNHEY and CDR2 SVGAGI. V trimming: 4 bases; J trimming: 2 bases; junction bases outside the gene matches: 5.

This clone has just a few counts. This chain joins TRBV4-1 and TRBJ1-1; D unresolved. CDR1 is MGHRA, CDR2 YSYEKL, per germline. The CDR3 has 15 amino acids. The V end was cut by 0 bases, the J end by 4 bases, with 12 bases between. The CDR3 bases are TGCGCCAGCAGCCAAGATCGAGGTCCTCCCACTGAAGCTTTCTTT. The encoded protein is CASSQDRGPPTEAFF.

The chain links TRBV6-5 to TRBJ1-2, with a tentative D call TRBD1 (5 bases). Trimming left V 0 bases short and J 7 bases short, with 12 bases between. CDR3 size: 14 residues. In germline, CDR1 is MNHEY, CDR2 SVGAGI. CDR3 loop: CASSYSGGGFGYTF. The CDR3 DNA follows: TGTGCCAGCAGTTACTCTGGGGGGGGGTTTGGCTACACCTTC.

The gene calls are TRBV6-6 and TRBJ2-2; TRBD2 matches 11 bases. CDR1 MNHNY and CDR2 SVGAGI come from the germline V gene (reference sequence). This CDR3 is built from 15 residues. Unmatched junction bases numbered 6, after V lost 6 bases and J lost 6 bases. Here the CDR3 reads CASSNSGGGSGELFF. The CDR3 nucleotides are TGTGCCAGCAGCAATAGCGGGGGGGGTTCCGGGGAGCTGTTTTTT.

The rearrangement joins TRBV7-2 to TRBJ2-2; 11 bases line up with TRBD2. The J segment lost 1 base and the V segment lost 1 base, leaving 5 bases of the junction unmatched. CDR1 and CDR2 from the germline V gene are SGHTA and FQGNSA. The CDR3 extends over 18 amino acids. CDR3 bases: TGTGCCAGCAGCTTAGTTGGGACTAGCGGAGTGAACACCGGGGAGCTGTTTTTT. Its translation: CASSLVGTSGVNTGELFF.

This clone has more than one count but fewer than ten. Germline and junction disagree at one end, which may indicate a read error. This chain connects TRBV5-6 to TRBJ2-1; weak D call: TRBD1 (5 bases). CDR3 length: 12 residues. Germline V gene lookup returns CDR1 SGHDT and CDR2 YYEEEE. As DNA, the CDR3 is TGTGCCAGCAGTTTGGGGCAGAATGAGCAGTTCTTC. Its protein is CASSLGQNEQFF.

J is TRBJ1-1 and V is TRBV7-2; the D is unclear. The CDR3 spans 14 residues. The V gene's germline CDR1 is SGHTA and CDR2 FQGNSA. V was shortened by 1 base and J by 4 bases, with 10 bases between the two germline ends. CDR3 sequence (DNA): TGTGCCAGCAGCTTAGTTTCCATCGGCACTGAAGCTTTCTTT. Translating it yields CASSLVSIGTEAFF.

The chain carries TRBV5-1 and TRBJ1-2, with D possibly matching TRBD1 (5 bases). The V and J ends lost 4 bases and 2 bases respectively, with 21 bases between them. Germline V gene lookup returns CDR1 SGHRS and CDR2 YFSETQ. The CDR3 covers 17 residues. The CDR3, as DNA: TGCGCCAGCAGCCCATCAAGCCGGGGGGGGTACAACTATGGCTACACCTTC. The encoded protein is CASSPSSRGGYNYGYTF.

V and J are TRBV5-1 and TRBJ2-5; TRBD1 might be the D (5 bases). Per germline, CDR1 SGHRS and CDR2 YFSETQ. The CDR3 has 15 amino acids. With 2 bases removed from V and 3 bases from J, the gap between germline ends came to 14 bases. CDR3 nucleotide sequence: TGCGCCAGCAGCTTTAGTCCAGGGCGTGAAGAGACCCAGTACTTC. Translation gives CASSFSPGREETQYF.

The CDR3 loop reads CASRTGGRAGNTIYF. The CDR3 coding sequence is TGTGCCAGCAGGACGGGAGGGAGGGCTGGAAACACCATATATTTT. V gene TRBV6-1 combines with J gene TRBJ1-3, with D hard to call. The CDR3 has 15 amino acids. Trimming stripped 6 bases from V and 2 bases from J, with 14 bases between. Germline assignment: CDR1 MNHNS and CDR2 SASEGT.

The gene calls are TRBV18 and TRBJ2-7; 7 bases match TRBD2. The V and J ends lost 3 bases and 0 bases, in that order; junction bases with no gene match: 5. Germline V lookup: CDR1 KGHSH, CDR2 LQKENI. This CDR3 comprises 15 residues. CDR3 in DNA: TGTGCCAGCTCACCCACTAGCGAATACTCCTACGAGCAGTACTTC. Protein product: CASSPTSEYSYEQYF.

The rearrangement links TRBV7-9 to TRBJ2-3; TRBD1 aligns across 7 bases. Looked up from germline, CDR1 is SEHNR and CDR2 is FQNEAQ (reference sequence). This CDR3 is built from 17 residues. Unmatched junction bases numbered 12, after V lost 5 bases and J lost 1 base. The CDR3 bases are TGTGCCAGCAGCCGCTACGCCCGGGGACAGCGCACAGATACGCAGTATTTT. It is translated as CASSRYARGQRTDTQYF.

V usage is TRBV7-2 and J usage is TRBJ2-5; 13 bases match TRBD2. CDR1 is SGHTA and CDR2 is FQGNSA in the germline V gene. The trim removed 5 bases at V and 1 base at J, leaving 4 bases unmatched. This CDR3 has 16 residues. CDR3 residues: CASSRTSGGAQETQYF. The CDR3 DNA sequence: TGTGCCAGCAGCCGTACTAGCGGGGGGGCCCAAGAGACCCAGTACTTC.

The genes are TRBV5-5 and TRBJ1-4; unclear D gene. Trimming left V 5 bases short and J 7 bases short, with 18 bases between. The CDR3 runs to 15 residues. Germline V gene lookup returns CDR1 SGHKS and CDR2 YYEKEE (reference sequence). The CDR3 coding sequence is TGTGCCAGCAGTCATGTCTCGAATCCGGGTGAAAAACTGTTTTTT. Translated, it gives CASSHVSNPGEKLFF.

The rearrangement uses TRBV13 and TRBJ2-1; 12 bases match TRBD2. Germline CDR1 is PRHDT and CDR2 is FYEKMQ (reference sequence). The V segment lost 5 bases and the J segment 9 bases; nucleotides outside the gene matches: 8. The CDR3 is 15 residues long. CDR3 coding DNA: TGTGCCAGCAGCATCCGGACTAGCGGGATGGTTGAGCAGTTCTTC. Translating it yields CASSIRTSGMVEQFF.

V and J are TRBV9 and TRBJ1-1; D is uncertain. The CDR3 length is 16 residues. The ends were cut back, 0 bases at V and 3 bases at J, with 15 bases in the middle. Germline V gene sequence: CDR1 SGDLS, CDR2 YYNGEE. CDR3 loop: CASSVGIGGSYTEAFF. For the CDR3, the DNA is TGTGCCAGCAGCGTAGGGATCGGCGGGAGCTACACTGAAGCTTTCTTT. Full variable domain (rest looked up from reference TRBV9 and TRBJ1-1): DSGVTQTPKHLITATGQRVTLRCSPRSGDLSVYWYQQSLDQGLQFLIQYYNGEERAKGNILERFSAQQFPDLHSELNLSSLELGDSALYFCASSVGIGGSYTEAFFGQGTRLTVV.

With respect to this clone: At one boundary the junction diverges from the germline segment, which might be a read error. This rearrangement joins TRBV7-9 to TRBJ1-1; D is perhaps TRBD1 (5 bases). The length of the CDR3 is 12 residues. Germline-derived CDR1 and CDR2 are SEHNR and FQNEAQ (reference sequence). CDR3 in amino acids: CSSSLGAGEAFF. As DNA, the CDR3 is TGTTCCAGCAGCTTAGGGGCCGGTGAAGCTTTCTTT. The full variable domain, with the rest looked up from reference TRBV7-9 and TRBJ1-1, is DTGVSQNPRHKITKRGQNVTFRCDPISEHNRLYWYRQTLGQGPEFLTYFQNEAQLEKSRLLSDRFSAERPKGSFSTLEIQRTEQGDSAMYLCSSSLGAGEAFFGQGTRLTVV.

The V gene is TRBV6-5, the J gene TRBJ2-7, with a possible D match to TRBD2 (5 bases). Trimming removed 7 bases from V and 7 bases from J, with 11 bases in between. The germline V gene has CDR1 MNHEY and CDR2 SVGAGI. This CDR3 is 11 amino acids long. The CDR3 region is CASTGRREQYF. CDR3 DNA: TGTGCCAGCACCGGGCGGAGGGAGCAGTACTTC.

CDR3 sequence reads: CASSTGGAGEKLFF. DNA of the CDR3: TGTGCCAGCAGCACAGGGGGCGCAGGTGAAAAACTGTTTTTT. The chain is built from TRBV14 and TRBJ1-4; 9 bases align to TRBD1. Trimming took 5 bases from V and 7 from J; bases not matched to a gene: 5. This CDR3 spans 14 amino acids. Germline V gives CDR1 SGHDN, CDR2 FVKESK.

The rearrangement joins TRBV5-1 to TRBJ1-3; TRBD1 is a possible D gene (6 bases). Trimming cost V 0 bases and J 2 bases, with 9 bases left between them. The CDR3 totals 15 residues. Germline-derived CDR1 and CDR2 are SGHRS and YFSETQ. The CDR3 nucleotides read TGCGCCAGCAGCTTGGCAACAGGGACTGGAAACACCATATATTTT. This gives the protein CASSLATGTGNTIYF. The full variable domain, with the rest looked up from reference TRBV5-1 and TRBJ1-3, is KAGVTQTPRYLIKTRGQQVTLSCSPISGHRSVSWYQQTPGQGLQFLFEYFSETQRNKGNFPGRFSGRQFSNSRSEMNVSTLELGDSALYLCASSLATGTGNTIYFGEGSWLTVV.

The chain employs TRBV7-8 and TRBJ2-3, with 10 bases matching TRBD1. CDR3 length: 15 residues. V was clipped by 4 bases and J by 5 bases; unmatched bases: 6. The germline CDR1 and CDR2 sequences are SGHVS and FQNEAQ. As DNA, the CDR3 is TGTGCCAGCAGCTCCAGACAGGGGGCTGGAGATACGCAGTATTTT. Protein sequence: CASSSRQGAGDTQYF.

This sequence joins TRBV19 and TRBJ2-7; 8 bases are a match to TRBD1. The CDR3 runs to 13 residues. The ends lost 5 bases at V and 6 bases at J; junction bases unmatched: 6. CDR1 and CDR2 from the germline V gene are LNHDA and SQIVND (reference sequence). The CDR3 protein is CASSRGQGGEQYF. CDR3 coding DNA: TGTGCCAGTAGTCGCGGACAGGGAGGCGAGCAGTACTTC.

The chain employs TRBV9 and TRBJ1-6; 7 bases match TRBD1. This CDR3 comprises 15 residues. The germline CDR1 and CDR2 sequences are SGDLS and YYNGEE. The V gene end was trimmed by 4 bases and the J gene end by 8 bases; junction bases not matched to a gene: 9. The DNA of the CDR3 is TGTGCCAGCAGCCAATCAGACAGGGCAGATTCACCCCTCCACTTT. The encoded protein is CASSQSDRADSPLHF.

The chain uses TRBV7-2 and TRBJ2-7, with 8 bases lining up with TRBD2. Trimming took 5 bases from V and 1 from J; bases not matched to a gene: 4. The CDR3 length is 14 residues. The germline V gene encodes CDR1 SGHTA and CDR2 FQGNSA. The CDR3 protein is CASSVSSGSYEQYF. The CDR3 DNA reads TGTGCCAGCAGCGTTTCTAGCGGGTCCTACGAGCAGTACTTC.

V is TRBV5-8 and J is TRBJ2-7; TRBD1 might be the D (6 bases). The V gene's germline CDR1 is SGHTS and CDR2 YDEGEE. Deletions cut 2 bases from V and 3 bases from J, with 15 bases between. The CDR3 is 15 amino acids. The CDR3 region has the DNA TGTGCCAGCAGCTTACAGGGATGGGTCTACTACGAGCAGTACTTC. Protein: CASSLQGWVYYEQYF. Complete variable domain (other parts from reference TRBV5-8 and TRBJ2-7): EAGVTQSPTHLIKTRGQQATLRCSPISGHTSVYWYQQALGLGLQFLLWYDEGEERNRGNFPPRFSGRQFPNYSSELNVNALELEDSALYLCASSLQGWVYYEQYFGPGTRLTVT.

This clone was picked up one time. CDR3 DNA: TGTGCCAGTAGTGGTCTTGCAGGGGGCGACTATGGCTACACCTTC. Its translation: CASSGLAGGDYGYTF. The chain employs TRBV19 and TRBJ1-2, with 8 bases identical to TRBD1. Germline CDR1 and CDR2: LNHDA and SQIVND (reference sequence). This CDR3 has 15 residues. With 5 bases clipped from V and 3 bases from J, the junction kept 8 bases outside the gene matches.

The chain couples TRBV27 to TRBJ1-2; D gene unclear. Germline V gene data show CDR1 as MNHEY and CDR2 as SMNVEV (reference sequence). V was shortened by 6 bases and J by 6 bases, with 8 bases between the two germline ends. The CDR3 covers 11 residues. The CDR3 DNA is TGTGCCAGCAGGCCCGCGGATGGCTACACCTTC. This codes for CASRPADGYTF.

The V call is TRBV7-2, the J call TRBJ2-7, with 9 bases fitting TRBD1. Germline V CDR1 and CDR2: SGHTA, FQGNSA. The CDR3 sequence is 15 residues long. V shed 4 bases and J 7 bases; nucleotides not matched to a gene: 11. The CDR3 region is CASSSYRDRAGEQYF. CDR3 nucleotides: TGTGCCAGCAGCTCCTATCGGGACAGGGCTGGGGAGCAGTACTTC.